What follows is one T cell receptor (beta chain) and its context. The data belong to a study of T cell responses to AZD1222 COVID-19 vaccine. Sequencing was performed with immunoSEQ multiplex PCR; in TCRdb, only in-frame clones are kept and a portion is missing. The sample contains 100,000 to 150,000 clones, roughly 85% of which appear only once. Trimming took 2 bases from V and 3 from J; bases not matched to a gene: 5. The CDR3 extends over 15 amino acids. Per germline, CDR1 WNHNN and CDR2 SYGVQD (reference sequence). The V and J genes are TRBV10-1 and TRBJ1-1; 8 nucleotides agree with TRBD1. This specimen was peripheral blood, taken on day 0 of AZD1222 vaccination. The source is an adult in good health. CDR3 sequence: CASSEGQGVYTEAFF. The CDR3 nucleotides are TGCGCCAGCAGTGAGGGACAGGGAGTTTACACTGAAGCTTTCTTT.